The 4 T cell receptor beta chains given below trace back to one sample, sequenced in a study of blood T cell repertoires in COVID-19 (dated by TCRdb to 2020 to 2021). Preparation of the library involved the immunoSEQ multiplex PCR assay. Entries here come from immuneACCESS through TCRdb and include only in-frame sequences with V and J called. Some clones fail to appear in such tables; in the studies checked, an unresolved V gene covers under half of the shortfall, and the cause of the remainder is unknown. This sample lists more than 300,000 clones; under 95% were detected once. The ten top clones hold approximately 3.5% of the sample. Sample: peripheral blood. The receptors were gathered from a woman under 30 who had recovered from COVID-19.

V gene TRBV2 combines with J gene TRBJ1-2; weak D call: TRBD1 (5 bases). This CDR3 region has 13 residues. Germline CDR1 reads SNHLY; CDR2 reads FYNNEI. V lost 3 bases and J lost 4, with 9 bases in between. The CDR3 DNA reads TGTGCCAGCAGTGACCGTCAGGGCTATGGCTACACCTTC. It is translated as CASSDRQGYGYTF.

The chain combines TRBV11-2 with TRBJ2-7, with no clear D. The CDR3 contains 14 residues. Germline CDR1 reads SGHAT; CDR2 reads FQNNGV. Trimming pared 5 bases from V and 4 bases from J, leaving 15 bases between. DNA for the CDR3: TGTGCCAGCAGCCCCTTCGGTAGAGTGTACGAGCAGTACGTC. Its translation: CASSPFGRVYEQYV.

J is TRBJ2-2 and V is TRBV11-2; D remains unclear. The CDR3 runs 17 residues. The germline gives CDR1 SGHAT, CDR2 FQNNGV. V gave up 1 base and J gave up 7 bases, with 19 bases separating them. The CDR3 region has the DNA TGTGCCAGCAGCTTAGTTGGCGCGGCTCCCCCCAACGGGGAGCTGTTTTTT. It specifies CASSLVGAAPPNGELFF.

The chain joins TRBV3-1 (or the pseudogene TRBV3-2) to TRBJ2-7, with 8 bases lining up with TRBD2. The CDR3 runs to 14 residues. CDR1 and CDR2 from the germline V gene are LGHDT and YNNKEL (reference sequence). V was clipped by 0 bases and J by 7 bases; unmatched bases: 5. The CDR3 bases are TGTGCCAGCAGCCAAGAAGGGACTAGGGGTGAGCAGTACGTC. Its protein is CASSQEGTRGEQYV.